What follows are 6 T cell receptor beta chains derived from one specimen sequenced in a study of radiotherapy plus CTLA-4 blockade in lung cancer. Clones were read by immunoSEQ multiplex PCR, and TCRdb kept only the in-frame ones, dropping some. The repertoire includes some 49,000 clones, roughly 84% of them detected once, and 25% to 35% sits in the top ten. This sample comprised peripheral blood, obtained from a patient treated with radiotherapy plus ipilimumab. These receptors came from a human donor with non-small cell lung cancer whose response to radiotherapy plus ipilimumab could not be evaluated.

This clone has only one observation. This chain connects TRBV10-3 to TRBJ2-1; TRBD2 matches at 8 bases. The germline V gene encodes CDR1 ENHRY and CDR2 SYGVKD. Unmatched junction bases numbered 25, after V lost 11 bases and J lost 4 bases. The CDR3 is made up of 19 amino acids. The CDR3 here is CAVRIGDSSGGGPYNEQFF. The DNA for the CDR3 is TGTGCCGTCCGCATTGGTGATTCTTCGGGAGGGGGTCCTTACAATGAGCAGTTCTTC.

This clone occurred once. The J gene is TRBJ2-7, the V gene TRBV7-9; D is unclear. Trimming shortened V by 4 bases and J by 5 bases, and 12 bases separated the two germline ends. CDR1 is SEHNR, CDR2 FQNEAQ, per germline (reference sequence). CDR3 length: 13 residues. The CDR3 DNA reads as TGTGCCAGCAGCTCACCTAGGTGGAACGAGCAGTACTTC. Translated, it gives CASSSPRWNEQYF.

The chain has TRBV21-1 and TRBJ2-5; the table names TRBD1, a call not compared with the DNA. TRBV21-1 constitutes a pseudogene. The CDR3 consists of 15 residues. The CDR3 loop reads CASSIQPDRGETQYF. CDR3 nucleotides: TGTGCCAGCAGCATACAACCGGACAGGGGTGAGACCCAGTACTTC.

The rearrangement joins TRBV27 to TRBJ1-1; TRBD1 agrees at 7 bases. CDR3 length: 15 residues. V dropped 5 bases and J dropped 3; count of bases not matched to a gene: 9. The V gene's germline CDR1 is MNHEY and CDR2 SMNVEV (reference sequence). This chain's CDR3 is CASSASTGIYTEAFF. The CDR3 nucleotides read TGTGCCAGCAGTGCATCGACAGGGATTTACACTGAAGCTTTCTTT.

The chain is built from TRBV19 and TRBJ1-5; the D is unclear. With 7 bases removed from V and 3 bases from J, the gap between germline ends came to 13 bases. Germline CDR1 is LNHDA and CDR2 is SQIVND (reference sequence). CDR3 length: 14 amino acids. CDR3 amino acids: CASMDRGPNQPQHF. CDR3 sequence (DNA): TGTGCCAGTATGGACCGGGGTCCCAATCAGCCCCAGCATTTT.

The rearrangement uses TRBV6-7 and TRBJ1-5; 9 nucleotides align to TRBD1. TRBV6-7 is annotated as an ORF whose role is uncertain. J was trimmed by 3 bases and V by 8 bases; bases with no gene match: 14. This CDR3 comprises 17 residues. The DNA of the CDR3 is TGTGCCAGCCGAACAACAGGGGGCAGAAGGGACAATCAGCCCCAGCATTTT. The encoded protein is CASRTTGGRRDNQPQHF.